Each of the 11 T cell receptor beta chains below was sequenced from the same sample in a study of T-cell memory formation after mild COVID-19. TCRdb recomputed calls from the 5' RACE reads with MiXCR, one row per CDR3 protein. This sample yields about 400,000 distinct CDR3 sequences, of which about 22% are seen a single time; around 13% belongs to the top ten. Sequenced material: PBMCs or a T cell subset sorted from them (not recorded which). The source of these receptors is an adult woman who had mild COVID-19 (a few samples of this study predate the infection). Cell type and time point are not known.

This clonotype came up a few times. This chain uses TRBV7-9 with TRBJ2-7; D possibly corresponds to TRBD1 (5 bases). The germline V and J ends were trimmed by 5 bases and 6 bases, with 17 bases remaining between them. Looked up from germline, CDR1 is SEHNR and CDR2 is FQNEAQ (reference sequence). CDR3 length: 14 amino acids. CDR3: CASSHPVGRREQYF. CDR3 DNA: TGTGCCAGCAGCCACCCGGTGGGGCGGCGCGAGCAGTACTTC.

This clonotype was observed a handful of times. J is TRBJ2-7 and V is TRBV5-1; D unclear. The V and J ends lost 0 bases and 3 bases respectively, with 13 bases between them. The germline gives CDR1 SGHRS, CDR2 YFSETQ. This CDR3 region has 15 residues. The CDR3 coding sequence is TGCGCCAGCAGCTTGGCCTCGCCCGAGATCTACGAGCAGTACTTC. This sequence encodes CASSLASPEIYEQYF.

The rearrangement joins TRBV9 to TRBJ2-5; D might be TRBD2 (6 bases). Germline lookup yields CDR1 SGDLS and CDR2 YYNGEE. The CDR3 contains 15 residues. V was clipped by 2 bases and J by 1 base, with 12 bases between them. The CDR3 reads CASSVGSGLQETQYF. CDR3 coding DNA: TGTGCCAGCAGCGTGGGTAGCGGACTCCAAGAGACCCAGTACTTC.

This clonotype was counted many times. V and J are TRBV7-6 and TRBJ1-4, with D uncertain. Trimming pared 3 bases from V and 8 bases from J, leaving 10 bases between. Germline V lookup: CDR1 SGHVS, CDR2 FNYEAQ. The CDR3 is made up of 13 amino acids. As DNA, the CDR3 is TGTGCCAGCAGCTTGAGGGTGCAAGAAAAACTGTTTTTT. Translated: CASSLRVQEKLFF.

The chain is built from TRBV9 and TRBJ1-2; perhaps TRBD1 as D (5 bases). Germline V CDR1 and CDR2: SGDLS, YYNGEE. This CDR3 spans 13 amino acids. The ends were cut back, 2 bases at V and 2 bases at J, with 7 bases in the middle. Written as DNA, the CDR3 is TGTGCCAGCAGCGTGACAGAGAACTATGGCTACACCTTC. This encodes CASSVTENYGYTF. Based on the CDR3 plus reference TRBV9 and TRBJ1-2, the full variable domain is DSGVTQTPKHLITATGQRVTLRCSPRSGDLSVYWYQQSLDQGLQFLIQYYNGEERAKGNILERFSAQQFPDLHSELNLSSLELGDSALYFCASSVTENYGYTFGSGTRLTVV.

The genes are TRBV5-5 and TRBJ1-6, with a tentative D call TRBD1 (6 bases). V was clipped by 5 bases and J by 8 bases, with 14 bases between them. This CDR3 has 14 amino acids. The V gene's germline CDR1 is SGHKS and CDR2 YYEKEE (reference sequence). CDR3 DNA sequence: TGTGCCAGCAGGACAACAGGGACCCATTCACCCCTCCACTTT. Its protein is CASRTTGTHSPLHF. The entire variable domain, with the rest obtained from reference TRBV5-5 and TRBJ1-6, is as follows: DAGVTQSPTHLIKTRGQQVTLRCSPISGHKSVSWYQQVLGQGPQFIFQYYEKEERGRGNFPDRFSARQFPNYSSELNVNALLLGDSALYLCASRTTGTHSPLHFGNGTRLTVT.

The chain employs TRBV6-5 and TRBJ2-1; the D gene is possibly TRBD1 (6 bases). The CDR3 covers 14 residues. Per the germline V gene, CDR1 is MNHEY and CDR2 is SVGAGI. V shed 5 bases and J shed 7 bases, with 15 bases lying between them. CDR3 residues: CASSRQAHLNEQFF. In DNA form, the CDR3 reads TGTGCCAGCAGTCGACAGGCGCACTTAAATGAGCAGTTCTTC.

This chain links TRBV10-3 with TRBJ2-3; 7 bases map to TRBD1. Germline V CDR1 and CDR2: ENHRY, SYGVKD. The junction had 4 bases not matched to a gene; V was cut back by 0 bases and J by 7 bases. The CDR3 covers 14 residues. CDR3 DNA sequence: TGTGCCATCAGTGAGTCCCGACAGGGCAATACGCAGTATTTT. Its translation: CAISESRQGNTQYF.

This clonotype was observed once. The rearrangement links TRBV15 to TRBJ2-6; 7 nucleotides match TRBD1. CDR3 length: 16 residues. Trimming cost V 0 bases and J 1 base; bases outside gene matches: 0. CDR1 LNHNV and CDR2 YYDKDF come from the germline V gene (reference sequence). In DNA form, the CDR3 reads TGTGCCACCAGCAGAGACAGGGGGTCTGGGGCCAACGTCCTGACTTTC. The encoded protein is CATSRDRGSGANVLTF.

The chain uses TRBV12-3 or TRBV12-4 and TRBJ2-3, with a tentative D call TRBD2 (7 bases). The V end was cut by 5 bases, the J end by 1 base, with 22 bases between. The CDR3 is made up of 18 amino acids. The chain's CDR3 is CASSPRRGAEVRTDTQYF. In nucleotides, the CDR3 is TGTGCCAGCAGTCCTCGCCGGGGGGCCGAGGTACGCACAGATACGCAGTATTTT.

This clonotype showed up many times. The chain is built from TRBV20-1 and TRBJ2-7; 9 nucleotides align to TRBD1. Germline-derived CDR1 and CDR2 are DFQATT and SNEGSKA (reference sequence). After removal of 3 bases from V and 0 bases from J, the junction contained 6 bases not matched to a gene. The CDR3 runs to 15 residues. CDR3 nucleotide sequence: TGCAGTGCTAGGGGACAGGGTAAATACTCCTACGAGCAGTACTTC. Its protein is CSARGQGKYSYEQYF.